The 32 T cell receptor beta chains presented below share a single source sample, sequenced in a study of cytomegalovirus exposure and HLA in healthy donors. Primers for the PCR totalled 60 Vbeta and 13 Jbeta. TCRdb keeps only in-frame clones here, not all; method: immunoSEQ multiplex PCR. Among about 170,000 clones listed, around 84% were seen once. Sequencing was carried out using PBMCs. The receptors derive from a man aged 25-40 years in good health and CMV-seropositive.

In its sample, this clone was seen a few times. The chain employs TRBV6-5 and TRBJ2-6; no clear D gene. This CDR3 contains 14 residues. Germline V gene sequence: CDR1 MNHEY, CDR2 SVGAGI. V lost 6 bases and J lost 2, with 8 bases in between. Written as DNA, the CDR3 is TGTGCCAGCAGCAGGATGGCTGGGGCCAACGTCCTGACTTTC. Protein product: CASSRMAGANVLTF.

This rearrangement joins TRBV5-1 to TRBJ2-2; the D is unclear. Germline lookup yields CDR1 SGHRS and CDR2 YFSETQ. The V end lost 4 bases, the J end lost 0 bases, and 4 bases lay between the germline ends. The CDR3 covers 13 residues. CDR3 protein: CASSPSNTGELFF. The CDR3 nucleotides read TGCGCCAGCAGCCCCTCGAACACCGGGGAGCTGTTTTTT.

The J gene is TRBJ2-3, the V gene TRBV5-8; D perhaps matches TRBD1 (5 bases). The CDR3 runs 14 residues. Germline CDR1 is SGHTS and CDR2 is YDEGEE. The ends were cut back, 4 bases at V and 1 base at J, with 10 bases in the middle. CDR3 in DNA: TGTGCCAGCAGCCGGACACGAGGCACAGATACGCAGTATTTT. Protein product: CASSRTRGTDTQYF.

The V and J genes are TRBV30 and TRBJ2-6; TRBD1 agrees at 8 bases. V lost 4 bases, J lost 0 bases, and 8 bases stayed unmatched. This CDR3 spans 17 amino acids. Germline V gene sequence: CDR1 GTSNPN, CDR2 SVGIG (reference sequence). The DNA for the CDR3 is TGTGCCTGGAAAGGACAGGGATTAAACTCTGGGGCCAACGTCCTGACTTTC. It yields the protein CAWKGQGLNSGANVLTF.

CDR3: CASSLWTSYGYTF. CDR3 in DNA: TGTGCCAGCAGTTTATGGACATCGTACGGCTACACCTTC. The chain has TRBV28 and TRBJ1-2; D is unresolved. The germline CDR1 and CDR2 sequences are MDHEN and SYDVKM. The CDR3 extends over 13 amino acids. The V end was cut by 0 bases, the J end by 8 bases, with 10 bases between.

The chain uses TRBV6-4 and TRBJ2-6, with TRBD2 identical over 7 bases. V lost 3 bases and J lost 2; bases outside the gene matches: 7. Germline CDR1 and CDR2: MRHNA and SNTAGT. This CDR3 has 17 amino acids. DNA of the CDR3: TGTGCCAGCAGTGAGTCCCCCCGGGGGGCTGGGGCCAACGTCCTGACTTTC. Amino acid sequence: CASSESPRGAGANVLTF.

The CDR3 reads CASRPHRAGELFF. CDR3 sequence (DNA): TGTGCCAGTAGGCCTCACAGGGCCGGGGAGCTGTTTTTT. The chain combines TRBV19 with TRBJ2-2, with D possibly TRBD1 on 6 matching bases. V lost 6 bases, J lost 6 bases, and 11 bases lay in between. There are 13 residues in the CDR3. Germline V lookup: CDR1 LNHDA, CDR2 SQIVND (reference sequence).

The table lists this clone with a count of one. This chain connects TRBV11-2 to TRBJ1-1; a possible D gene is TRBD1 (5 bases). CDR3 length: 15 residues. Between the trimmed V and J ends, which lost 4 bases and 0 bases, there was a span of 12 bases. Germline loops: CDR1 SGHAT, CDR2 FQNNGV. The CDR3 region is CASSSPPGMNTEAFF. In nucleotides, the CDR3 is TGTGCCAGCAGCTCCCCCCCAGGGATGAACACTGAAGCTTTCTTT.

The chain combines TRBV19 with TRBJ2-7; no reliable D call. The CDR3 is 13 amino acids. Trimming pared 6 bases from V and 7 bases from J, leaving 16 bases between. Germline CDR1 LNHDA, CDR2 SQIVND (reference sequence). CDR3 in amino acids: CASSPGSNTEQYV. Here the CDR3 DNA reads TGTGCCAGTAGCCCCGGGTCGAACACTGAGCAGTACGTC.

The chain has TRBV4-3 and TRBJ2-1, with TRBD2 identical over 9 bases. Per germline, CDR1 LGHNA and CDR2 YSLEER. The J segment lost 4 bases and the V segment lost 4 bases, leaving 5 bases of the junction unmatched. The CDR3 extends over 15 amino acids. For the CDR3, the DNA is TGCGCCAGCAGCCGCCTTACTAGCGGGTACAATGAGCAGTTCTTC. It is translated as CASSRLTSGYNEQFF.

The CDR3 nucleotides read TGTGCCAGCTCACCCACGACAGGGGGCCGGCAAGAGACCCAGTACTTC. Protein sequence: CASSPTTGGRQETQYF. The chain has TRBV18 and TRBJ2-7; TRBD1 matches at 10 bases. The DNA matches TRBJ2-5 better at its end, which makes the J call doubtful. CDR3 length: 16 residues. Germline CDR1 KGHSH, CDR2 LQKENI.

This clone was picked up one time. Other DNA sequences within the sample encode an identical CDR3. The chain joins TRBV4-3 to TRBJ2-2; D ambiguous. The CDR3 length is 16 residues. Trimming took off 1 base at V and 1 base at J, with 10 bases between the two ends. Germline loops: CDR1 LGHNA, CDR2 YSLEER. The chain's CDR3 is CASSQAAGLNTGELFF. CDR3 bases: TGCGCCAGCAGCCAAGCGGCAGGCCTGAACACCGGGGAGCTGTTTTTT.

This chain uses TRBV5-1 with TRBJ1-2; TRBD1 matches 10 bases. The J segment lost 4 bases and the V segment lost 4 bases, leaving 4 bases of the junction unmatched. This CDR3 contains 14 residues. The germline V gene encodes CDR1 SGHRS and CDR2 YFSETQ. CDR3 sequence: CASSPGTGVYGYTF. CDR3 nucleotide sequence: TGCGCCAGCAGCCCCGGGACAGGGGTCTATGGCTACACCTTC.

This clone was observed a single time. This sequence joins TRBV7-2 and TRBJ1-1, with 9 bases that match TRBD1. V lost 4 bases and J lost 1; bases outside the gene matches: 7. The CDR3 totals 16 residues. CDR1 is SGHTA and CDR2 is FQGNSA in the germline V gene. CDR3 DNA sequence: TGTGCCAGCAGCTCAGCAAGGGGACAGGGGAACACTGAAGCTTTCTTT. This translates into CASSSARGQGNTEAFF.

The V gene is TRBV27, the J gene TRBJ1-4; D is uncertain. The CDR3 is made up of 14 amino acids. V was pared by 6 bases and J by 0 bases, with 8 bases between. Germline CDR1 and CDR2: MNHEY and SMNVEV (reference sequence). The CDR3 loop is CASRGAATNEKLFF. The CDR3 DNA sequence: TGTGCCAGCAGGGGAGCTGCAACTAATGAAAAACTGTTTTTT.

This chain uses TRBV4-3 with TRBJ2-1, with 10 nucleotides matching TRBD2. Germline V lookup: CDR1 LGHNA, CDR2 YSLEER. The CDR3 is 16 residues long. V dropped 0 bases and J dropped 10; count of bases not matched to a gene: 9. The CDR3 DNA is TGCGCCAGCAGCCAAGATGCAGCGGGAGGGGGATGGGAGCAGTTCTTC. Translating it yields CASSQDAAGGGWEQFF.

As for this clone: One junction end disagrees with the germline gene, perhaps due to a read error. V usage is TRBV7-9 and J usage is TRBJ2-2; D is unresolved. The CDR3 runs to 13 residues. The germline V gene encodes CDR1 SEHNR and CDR2 FQNEAQ (reference sequence). This CDR3 is CSSSYTATGELFF. CDR3 coding DNA: TGTTCCAGCAGTTATACAGCCACCGGGGAGCTGTTTTTT.

The V call is TRBV4-1, the J call TRBJ2-1; weak D call: TRBD2 (5 bases). There are 16 residues in the CDR3. V dropped 6 bases and J dropped 5 bases, with 20 bases sitting between them. Germline assignment: CDR1 MGHRA and CDR2 YSYEKL. The CDR3 nucleotides read TGCGCCAGCAGGCAAAAGTGGCTAGCCGAAAACAATGAGCAGTTCTTC. Its protein is CASRQKWLAENNEQFF.

The rearrangement uses TRBV5-1 and TRBJ2-3; D ambiguous. The CDR3 has 15 residues. Germline CDR1 reads SGHRS; CDR2 reads YFSETQ. The V end lost 2 bases, the J end lost 0 bases, and 10 bases lay between the germline ends. The CDR3 region is CASSLQKPSTDTQYF. The CDR3 coding sequence is TGCGCCAGCAGCTTACAGAAACCTAGCACAGATACGCAGTATTTT. Full variable domain (rest looked up from reference TRBV5-1 and TRBJ2-3): KAGVTQTPRYLIKTRGQQVTLSCSPISGHRSVSWYQQTPGQGLQFLFEYFSETQRNKGNFPGRFSGRQFSNSRSEMNVSTLELGDSALYLCASSLQKPSTDTQYFGPGTRLTVL.

In regard to this clone: This CDR3 is also generated by other DNA sequences in the sample. The V gene is TRBV7-2, the J gene TRBJ2-7, with D tentatively TRBD1 (5 bases). Germline V gene data show CDR1 as SGHTA and CDR2 as FQGNSA. The CDR3 has 13 amino acids. The V end lost 2 bases, the J end lost 5 bases, and 10 bases lay between the germline ends. As DNA, the CDR3 is TGTGCCAGCAGCTTACAACAGGAAGACGAGCAGTACTTC. Amino acids: CASSLQQEDEQYF.

V usage is TRBV29-1 and J usage is TRBJ2-3, with D uncertain. V was cut by 4 bases and J by 4 bases, with 15 bases left in between. This CDR3 has 14 residues. From germline, CDR1 is SQVTM and CDR2 ANQGSEA. The CDR3 coding sequence is TGCAGCGTTGTAGCCCCCCTAAGTGCAGATACGCAGTATTTT. Encoded protein: CSVVAPLSADTQYF.

V is TRBV19 and J is TRBJ2-6; possible D gene TRBD2, 5 bases. V lost 3 bases and J lost 2, with 11 bases in between. There are 16 residues in the CDR3. CDR1 is LNHDA and CDR2 is SQIVND in the germline V gene (reference sequence). This CDR3 reads CASSIGGVAGANVLTF. The CDR3 DNA reads TGTGCCAGTAGTATCGGAGGTGTCGCTGGGGCCAACGTCCTGACTTTC.

In nucleotides, the CDR3 is TGTGCTAGTGGTGGAATGACAGGTACTGAGCAGTTCTTC. It encodes CASGGMTGTEQFF. The chain joins TRBV12-5 to TRBJ2-1; D is perhaps TRBD1 (6 bases). V dropped 5 bases and J dropped 9 bases, with 14 bases sitting between them. This CDR3 spans 13 amino acids. The germline gives CDR1 LGHNT, CDR2 FRNRAP.

This clone was observed once. The V gene is TRBV14, the J gene TRBJ2-3; 7 positions agree with TRBD1. Germline CDR1 reads SGHDN; CDR2 reads FVKESK. V gave up 0 bases and J gave up 2 bases; unmatched junction bases: 11. The CDR3 is 18 amino acids. CDR3 sequence reads: CASSQDRAQGLDTDTQYF. The CDR3 nucleotides are TGTGCCAGCAGCCAAGATCGGGCACAGGGGCTTGACACAGATACGCAGTATTTT.

The chain combines TRBV7-8 with TRBJ1-1; no clear D gene. Trimming removed 1 base at V and 11 bases at J, with 8 bases between. Germline assignment: CDR1 SGHVS and CDR2 FQNEAQ. This CDR3 comprises 11 residues. The CDR3 nucleotides read TGTGCCAGCAGCTTAGATAGTATGGCTTTCTTT. Protein product: CASSLDSMAFF.

This rearrangement joins TRBV2 to TRBJ2-7, with a weak D call TRBD2 (6 bases). CDR1 SNHLY and CDR2 FYNNEI come from the germline V gene. The CDR3 runs 14 residues. The germline V and J ends were trimmed by 6 bases and 1 base, with 13 bases remaining between them. Here the CDR3 DNA reads TGTGCCAGCAGCCGGACTATTACTTCCTACGAGCAGTACTTC. Translated, it gives CASSRTITSYEQYF.

The rearrangement joins TRBV5-4 to TRBJ2-4, with 8 bases aligning to TRBD1. Trimming took 4 bases from V and 7 from J; bases not matched to a gene: 7. CDR1 is SGHNT and CDR2 is YYREEE in the germline V gene (reference sequence). The CDR3 length is 14 residues. The DNA of the CDR3 is TGTGCCAGCAGCCCGGACAGGGTTACGAACATTCAGTACTTC. It codes for CASSPDRVTNIQYF.

The rearrangement links TRBV4-3 to TRBJ2-5; D is possibly TRBD1 (6 bases). This CDR3 is 17 amino acids long. V was shortened by 0 bases and J by 0 bases, with 14 bases between the two germline ends. The germline V gene encodes CDR1 LGHNA and CDR2 YSLEER. The CDR3 loop is CASSQDWDTRYQETQYF. The CDR3 DNA is TGCGCCAGCAGCCAAGATTGGGACACCCGTTACCAAGAGACCCAGTACTTC.

This clone came up once. V and J are TRBV7-9 and TRBJ2-4, with 10 bases identical to TRBD2. J gave up 4 bases and V 5 bases, and 2 bases lay outside the gene matches. The CDR3 loop spans 14 amino acids. Germline CDR1 is SEHNR and CDR2 is FQNEAQ (reference sequence). The CDR3 region has the DNA TGTGCCAGCAGCCAGGGACTAGCGAAAAACATTCAGTACTTC. It is translated as CASSQGLAKNIQYF. The entire variable domain, with the rest obtained from reference TRBV7-9 and TRBJ2-4, is as follows: DTGVSQNPRHKITKRGQNVTFRCDPISEHNRLYWYRQTLGQGPEFLTYFQNEAQLEKSRLLSDRFSAERPKGSFSTLEIQRTEQGDSAMYLCASSQGLAKNIQYFGAGTRLSVL.

In its sample, this clone was seen a few times. The genes are TRBV5-3 and TRBJ2-7; D possibly corresponds to TRBD1 (6 bases). TRBV5-3 is an ORF for which the function is uncertain. V was shortened by 6 bases and J by 1 base, with 20 bases between the two germline ends. The CDR3 extends over 16 amino acids. The CDR3 coding sequence is TGTGCCAGAATTGCTGACAGGCCTGGTCTTTCCTACGAGCAGTACGTC. Translated: CARIADRPGLSYEQYV.

The V call is TRBV19, the J call TRBJ2-5, with 8 bases aligning to TRBD2. The CDR3 is 18 amino acids. CDR1 LNHDA and CDR2 SQIVND come from the germline V gene (reference sequence). V gave up 0 bases and J gave up 7 bases; unmatched junction bases: 16. The CDR3 spells CASSIDLGLASYGGTQYF. In nucleotides, the CDR3 is TGTGCCAGTAGTATAGATCTCGGACTAGCCAGCTACGGTGGGACCCAGTACTTC.

The rearrangement joins TRBV11-3 to TRBJ2-5; D might be TRBD1 (6 bases). The CDR3 covers 15 residues. CDR1 is SGHNT, CDR2 YENEEA, per germline. Trimming stripped 2 bases from V and 4 bases from J, with 14 bases between. CDR3 in DNA: TGTGCCAGCAGCTTAATCCCCCAGGGGAGAGAGACCCAGTACTTC. This codes for CASSLIPQGRETQYF.